Below, 10 T cell receptor beta chains from the same sample are listed, as sequenced in a study of T-cell reconstitution after alpha-beta-depleted transplantation in children (dated by TCRdb to 2016 to 2017). The sample's treatment or condition label, decoded: allogeneic hematopoietic cell transplantation with graft depleted of TCRalphabeta T cells and CD19 B cells. Library construction relied on PCR. TCRdb shows the sequencer as Illumina HiSeq 2500. TCR library preparation used molecular barcoding, with unique molecular identifiers applied to normalize quantification of the TCRbeta repertoire. TCRdb's own reprocessing of the public reads used fastp at Q25 and MiXCR and kept productive beta chains. Each CDR3 protein appears once, grouped with its most common genes and DNA. The sample records about 460,000 distinct CDR3 sequences, 8% to 11% of which are singletons. Jointly, the top ten make up 2% to 2.5% of the sample.

This specimen was PBMCs, taken before TCRalphabeta/CD19-depleted stem cell transplant. Every receptor here comes from a child aged 2 to 10 with inherited bone marrow failure, due to receive a stem cell transplant.

This clonotype was counted at least ten times. The chain recombines TRBV5-1 with TRBJ2-3, with 9 bases aligning to TRBD1. With 1 base clipped from V and 4 bases from J, the junction kept 7 bases outside the gene matches. Germline CDR1 SGHRS, CDR2 YFSETQ. The CDR3 is 16 residues long. The CDR3 DNA reads as TGCGCCAGCAGCTTGAATTGGGGACAGGGACCAGATACGCAGTATTTT. Translation: CASSLNWGQGPDTQYF.

This clonotype came up many times. The chain links TRBV13 to TRBJ2-2; 8 nucleotides line up with TRBD2. The trim removed 8 bases at V and 7 bases at J, leaving 12 bases unmatched. Germline values: CDR1 PRHDT, CDR2 FYEKMQ (reference sequence). The CDR3 spans 15 residues. The CDR3 DNA follows: TGTGCCAGCCGGGCCGGGACTAGATATGGCGGGGAGCTGTTTTTT. It codes for CASRAGTRYGGELFF.

This clonotype was seen at least ten times. The chain joins TRBV7-9 to TRBJ2-5, with TRBD1 identical over 8 bases. With V trimmed by 5 bases and J by 7 bases, 9 bases remained unmatched. Germline V gene data show CDR1 as SEHNR and CDR2 as FQNEAQ (reference sequence). The CDR3 is 14 amino acids. For the CDR3, the DNA is TGTGCCAGCAGCACGACAGGGGAAATTGGGACCCAGTACTTC. Protein: CASSTTGEIGTQYF.

This clonotype was detected ten times or more. The genes are TRBV11-1 and TRBJ2-1, with 14 bases that match TRBD2. The J segment lost 8 bases and the V segment lost 3 bases, leaving 9 bases of the junction unmatched. CDR1 and CDR2 (germline): SGHAT, FQDESV (reference sequence). The CDR3 extends over 17 amino acids. CDR3 DNA: TGTGCCAGCAGCTTGGTTCGGACTAGCGGGAGGTTTCATGAGCAGTTCTTC. This gives the protein CASSLVRTSGRFHEQFF.

This clonotype was seen repeatedly, ten times or more. The chain is built from TRBV4-3 and TRBJ1-2; tentative D call: TRBD1 (5 bases). The CDR3 spans 16 residues. With 2 bases removed from V and 5 bases from J, the gap between germline ends came to 18 bases. Germline lookup yields CDR1 LGHNA and CDR2 YSLEER. CDR3: CASSQFIGGSIYGYTF. The CDR3 DNA reads TGCGCCAGCAGCCAATTTATTGGGGGAAGTATTTATGGCTACACCTTC.

This clonotype was counted only a few times. This chain joins TRBV20-1 and TRBJ2-2, with 11 bases lining up with TRBD2. The V segment lost 6 bases and the J segment 7 bases; nucleotides outside the gene matches: 4. This CDR3 is 13 amino acids long. CDR1 DFQATT and CDR2 SNEGSKA come from the germline V gene (reference sequence). For the CDR3, the DNA is TGCAGTGCCACTAGCGGGAGTAACGGGGAGCTGTTTTTT. Translation: CSATSGSNGELFF.

This clonotype was counted at least ten times. The V and J genes are TRBV12-5 and TRBJ2-1; D tentatively fits TRBD1 or TRBD2 (7 bases each). CDR1 and CDR2 (germline): LGHNT, FRNRAP. The CDR3 loop spans 15 amino acids. Trimming took off 6 bases at V and 7 bases at J, with 19 bases between the two ends. The CDR3 sequence is CASGQGGANGNEQFF. As DNA, the CDR3 is TGTGCTAGTGGCCAGGGGGGGGCAAACGGGAATGAGCAGTTCTTC. Full variable domain (rest looked up from reference TRBV12-5 and TRBJ2-1): DARVTQTPRHKVTEMGQEVTMRCQPILGHNTVFWYRQTMMQGLELLAYFRNRAPLDDSGMPKDRFSAEMPDATLATLKIQPSEPRDSAVYFCASGQGGANGNEQFFGPGTRLTVL.

There are many counts of this clonotype. This chain links TRBV30 with TRBJ1-1, with D uncertain. V gave up 0 bases and J gave up 3 bases, with 2 bases separating them. Looked up from germline, CDR1 is GTSNPN and CDR2 is SVGIG (reference sequence). The CDR3 contains 11 residues. CDR3 sequence: CAWSVDTEAFF. The DNA of the CDR3 is TGTGCCTGGAGTGTGGACACTGAAGCTTTCTTT.

This clonotype has a count of ten or more. This chain's CDR3 is CSARGDISMNTEAFF. The CDR3 DNA reads TGCAGTGCTAGAGGTGACATCAGCATGAACACTGAAGCTTTCTTT. V is TRBV20-1 and J is TRBJ1-1; D gene uncertain. The CDR3 loop spans 15 amino acids. Germline loops: CDR1 DFQATT, CDR2 SNEGSKA (reference sequence). V was cut by 1 base and J by 0 bases, with 12 bases left in between.

This clonotype was seen a few times. This chain uses TRBV30 with TRBJ2-3; D unresolved. This CDR3 contains 13 residues. Trimming cost V 6 bases and J 2 bases, with 12 bases left between them. Germline CDR1 GTSNPN, CDR2 SVGIG (reference sequence). The CDR3 DNA reads TGTGCCTGCCTCAGAGAAATCACAGATACGCAGTATTTT. Its translation is CACLREITDTQYF. The full variable domain, completed using reference TRBV30 and TRBJ2-3, is SQTIHQWPATLVQPVGSPLSLECTVEGTSNPNLYWYRQAAGRGLQLLFYSVGIGQISSEVPQNLSASRPQDRQFILSSKKLLLSDSGFYLCACLREITDTQYFGPGTRLTVL.